This T cell receptor (beta chain) was identified during a study of T cell responses to AZD1222 COVID-19 vaccine (dated by TCRdb to about 2021). Study-wide context: TCR sequencing covered 233 trial participants: some 210 given two doses of AZD1222 and around 25 given two doses of MenACWY control vaccine. Enrollment into the trials was organized by age into subgroups of 18-55, 56-69 and 70-plus years, and those subgroups contained approximately 160, 26 and 62 TCR-sequenced participants, respectively. Here is what the overall study found, with its caveats: The 56-69-year group was small, and its depth increase did not reach significance, likely because of low power. Because no day 14 peak-response samples were available, repertoires were characterized only after the peak T cell response. CD4 TCRs associated with the vaccine covered the entire spike protein, and the dominant responses were in regions 160-218 and 743-854. After two AZD1222 doses, both the breadth and the depth of spike-specific TCRs were significantly higher than at day 0 and than in MenACWY recipients. Conclusions about previously exposed vaccinees are limited, since just 6 or 7 AZD1222 recipients were seropositive for SARS-CoV-2 at baseline. Epitopes outside the regions mutated in the B.1.351 and B.1.1.7 variants were reportedly recognized by nearly half of the unique spike-specific TCRs. Most participants were white British and females outnumbered males, and the authors suggested that clonal diversity may have been underestimated.

What the time point label conveys for this sample: about 28 days (+/-7) after the second vaccine dose. The treatment or condition label of this sample denotes: meningococcal conjugate vaccine given as trial control. Vaccinee samples came from UK trials COV001 and COV002, including a single-blind randomized controlled phase 2/3 trial of AZD1222 (ChAdOx1 nCoV-19) in healthy adults. For TCRbeta chain sequencing, PBMC samples from trial participants were taken at day 0 and at day 28 after the second dose. Worth noting for this clone: Its antigen specificity is not known. No base quality values were provided; no much bigger clone lies one nucleotide off.

The CDR3 measures 16 amino acids from cysteine to phenylalanine. Just CDR3 DNA is preserved here, 48 bases in frame from base 1. After removal of 3 bases from V and 1 base from J, the junction retains 6 bases not matched to a gene. The germline V gene encodes CDR1 KGHSH and CDR2 LQKENI. The CDR3 regions of human TCRbeta chains were subjected to immunosequencing. The authors' analysis ran thus. TCRs in the repertoires were compared against a reference library of SARS-CoV-2-specific TCRs that had been generated with the MIRA antigen-specificity platform. Breadth was defined as the fraction of unique TCRs that were SARS-CoV-2-associated, and depth was defined as the fraction of total T cells that were SARS-CoV-2-associated. Using the MIRA data, each spike-specific TCR was assigned both to the spike region to which the TCR was reactive and to a CD4 or CD8 class. Log10-transformed breadth and depth values were compared by one-way ANOVA with Sidak's multiple comparisons tests. Imported from immuneACCESS, the table was reduced by TCRdb to in-frame sequences with V and J called. These copies leave out some clones; in studies compared against another copy, an unresolved V gene accounts for under half, and the cause of the remainder is not known. V, J and clone size derive from that table, while D and trimming were established from the DNA sequence. This sample has 85,000 to 130,000 clones in its table, and roughly 86% of those were observed once. Clones ranked in the top ten supply around 3.3% of the sample.

The source material was peripheral blood, sampled 28 days after the second dose of the MenACWY control vaccine. This clonotype originated in an adult who received the MenACWY meningococcal vaccine as a control. The sequence joins TRBV18 to TRBJ2-5, with 9 middle bases fitting TRBD2. The CDR3 region has the sequence CASSPYAGGLQETQYF. The sequence in DNA is TGTGCCAGCTCACCGTACGCGGGGGGGCTCCAAGAGACCCAGTACTTC.